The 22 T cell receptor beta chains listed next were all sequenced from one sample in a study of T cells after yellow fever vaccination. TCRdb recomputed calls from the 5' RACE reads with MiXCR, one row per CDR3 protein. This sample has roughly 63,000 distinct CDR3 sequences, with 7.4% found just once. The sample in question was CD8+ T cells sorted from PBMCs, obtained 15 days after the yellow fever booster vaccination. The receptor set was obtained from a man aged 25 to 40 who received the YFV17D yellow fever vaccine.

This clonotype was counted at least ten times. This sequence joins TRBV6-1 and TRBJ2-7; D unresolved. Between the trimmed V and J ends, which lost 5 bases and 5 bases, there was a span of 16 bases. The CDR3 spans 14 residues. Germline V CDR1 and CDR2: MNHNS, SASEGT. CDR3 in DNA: TGTGCCAGCAGTCCCCCCGGAGCTCTCCACGAGCAGTACTTC. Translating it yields CASSPPGALHEQYF.

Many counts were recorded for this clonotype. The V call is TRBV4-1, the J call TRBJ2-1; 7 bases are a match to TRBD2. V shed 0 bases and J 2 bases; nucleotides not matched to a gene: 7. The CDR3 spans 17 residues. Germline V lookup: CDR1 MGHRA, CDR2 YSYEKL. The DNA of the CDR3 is TGCGCCAGCAGCCAAGATGGGCTAGCGGAAACCTACAATGAGCAGTTCTTC. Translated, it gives CASSQDGLAETYNEQFF.

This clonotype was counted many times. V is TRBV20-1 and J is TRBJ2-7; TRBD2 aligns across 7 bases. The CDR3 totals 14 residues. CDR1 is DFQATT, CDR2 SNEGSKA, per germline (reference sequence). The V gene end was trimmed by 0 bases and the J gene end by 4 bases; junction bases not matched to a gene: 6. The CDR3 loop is CSARDLSSGYEQYF. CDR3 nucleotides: TGCAGTGCTAGAGATTTGTCTAGCGGATACGAGCAGTACTTC.

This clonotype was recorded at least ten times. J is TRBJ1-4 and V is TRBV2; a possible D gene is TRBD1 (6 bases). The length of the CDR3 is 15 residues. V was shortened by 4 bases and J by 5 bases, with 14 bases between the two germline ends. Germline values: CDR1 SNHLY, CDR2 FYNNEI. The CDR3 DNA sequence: TGTGCCAGCAGTGTCGGACAGTTTTTAAATGAAAAACTGTTTTTT. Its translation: CASSVGQFLNEKLFF.

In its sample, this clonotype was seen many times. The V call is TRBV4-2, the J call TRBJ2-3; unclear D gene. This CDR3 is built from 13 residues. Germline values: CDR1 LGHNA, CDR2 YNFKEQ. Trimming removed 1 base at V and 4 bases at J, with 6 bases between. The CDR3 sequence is CASSQVAADTQYF. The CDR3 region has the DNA TGTGCCAGCAGCCAAGTTGCCGCAGATACGCAGTATTTT.

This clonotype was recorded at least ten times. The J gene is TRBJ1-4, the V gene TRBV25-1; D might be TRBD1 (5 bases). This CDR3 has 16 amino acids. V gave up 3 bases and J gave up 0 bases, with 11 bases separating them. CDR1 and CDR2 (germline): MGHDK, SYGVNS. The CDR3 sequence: CASSEGRVTTNEKLFF. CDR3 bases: TGTGCCAGCAGTGAGGGCAGGGTTACAACTAATGAAAAACTGTTTTTT.

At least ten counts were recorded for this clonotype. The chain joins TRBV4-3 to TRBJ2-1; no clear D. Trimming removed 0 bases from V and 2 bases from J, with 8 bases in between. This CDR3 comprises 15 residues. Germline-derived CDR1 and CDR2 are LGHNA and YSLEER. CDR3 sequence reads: CASSQDGKAYNEQFF. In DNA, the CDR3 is TGCGCCAGCAGCCAAGATGGAAAGGCCTACAATGAGCAGTTCTTC.

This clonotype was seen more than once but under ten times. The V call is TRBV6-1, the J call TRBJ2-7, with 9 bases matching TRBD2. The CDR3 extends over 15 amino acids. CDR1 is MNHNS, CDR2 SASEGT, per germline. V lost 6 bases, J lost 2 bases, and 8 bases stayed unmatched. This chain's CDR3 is CASSPVASGTYEQYF. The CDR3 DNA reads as TGTGCCAGCAGCCCCGTGGCTAGCGGGACCTACGAGCAGTACTTC.

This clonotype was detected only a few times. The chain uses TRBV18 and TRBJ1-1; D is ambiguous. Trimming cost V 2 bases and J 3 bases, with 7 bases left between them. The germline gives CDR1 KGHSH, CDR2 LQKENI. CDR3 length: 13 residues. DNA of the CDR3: TGTGCCAGCTCACCAGGACCGGACACTGAAGCTTTCTTT. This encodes CASSPGPDTEAFF.

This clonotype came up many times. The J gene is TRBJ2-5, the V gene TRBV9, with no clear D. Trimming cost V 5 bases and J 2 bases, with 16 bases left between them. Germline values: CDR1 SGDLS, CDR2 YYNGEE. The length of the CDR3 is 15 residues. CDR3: CASSADLGGQETQYF. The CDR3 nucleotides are TGTGCCAGCAGTGCCGATTTAGGTGGGCAAGAGACCCAGTACTTC.

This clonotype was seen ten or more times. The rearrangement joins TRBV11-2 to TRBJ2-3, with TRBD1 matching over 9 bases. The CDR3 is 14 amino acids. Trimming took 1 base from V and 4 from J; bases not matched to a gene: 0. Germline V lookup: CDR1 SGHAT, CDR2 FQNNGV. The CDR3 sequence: CASSLGTGADTQYF. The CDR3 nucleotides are TGTGCCAGCAGCTTAGGGACAGGGGCAGATACGCAGTATTTT.

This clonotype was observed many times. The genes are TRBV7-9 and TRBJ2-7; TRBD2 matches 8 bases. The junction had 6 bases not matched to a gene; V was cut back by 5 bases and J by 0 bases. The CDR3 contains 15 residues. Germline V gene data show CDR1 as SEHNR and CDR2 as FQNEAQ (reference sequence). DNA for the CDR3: TGTGCCAGCAGCAAATACAGCGGGAGCTCCTACGAGCAGTACTTC. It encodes CASSKYSGSSYEQYF.

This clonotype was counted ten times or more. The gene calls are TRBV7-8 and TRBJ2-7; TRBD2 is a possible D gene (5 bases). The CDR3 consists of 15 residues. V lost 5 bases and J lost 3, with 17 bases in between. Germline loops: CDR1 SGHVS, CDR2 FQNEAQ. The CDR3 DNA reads TGTGCCAGCAGCCGACCGGACCGGGGATACTACGAGCAGTACTTC. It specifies CASSRPDRGYYEQYF.

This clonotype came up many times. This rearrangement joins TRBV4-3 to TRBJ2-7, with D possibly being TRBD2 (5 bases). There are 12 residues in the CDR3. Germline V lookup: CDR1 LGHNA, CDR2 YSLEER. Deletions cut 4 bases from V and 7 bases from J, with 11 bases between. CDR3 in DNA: TGCGCCAGCAGCCTCTGGCCGGGGGAGCAGTACTTC. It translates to CASSLWPGEQYF.

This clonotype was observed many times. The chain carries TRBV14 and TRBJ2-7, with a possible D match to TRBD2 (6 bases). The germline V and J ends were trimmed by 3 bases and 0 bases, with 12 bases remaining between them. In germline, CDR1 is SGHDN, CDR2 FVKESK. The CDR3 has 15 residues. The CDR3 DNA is TGTGCCAGCAGCCAGTTGGGGGGATCCTCCTACGAGCAGTACTTC. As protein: CASSQLGGSSYEQYF.

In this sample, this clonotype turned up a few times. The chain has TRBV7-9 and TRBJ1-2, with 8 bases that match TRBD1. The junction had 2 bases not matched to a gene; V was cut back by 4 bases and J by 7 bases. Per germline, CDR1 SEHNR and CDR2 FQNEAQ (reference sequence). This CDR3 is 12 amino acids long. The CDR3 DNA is TGTGCCAGCAGCTCGACAGGGGTTGGCTACACCTTC. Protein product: CASSSTGVGYTF.

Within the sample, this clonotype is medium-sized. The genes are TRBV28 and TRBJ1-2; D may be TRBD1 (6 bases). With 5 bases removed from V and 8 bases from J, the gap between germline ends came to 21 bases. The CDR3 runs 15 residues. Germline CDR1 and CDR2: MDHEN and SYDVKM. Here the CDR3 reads CASSPPTGPFSGYTF. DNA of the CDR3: TGTGCCAGCAGTCCGCCGACAGGCCCGTTCAGCGGCTACACCTTC.

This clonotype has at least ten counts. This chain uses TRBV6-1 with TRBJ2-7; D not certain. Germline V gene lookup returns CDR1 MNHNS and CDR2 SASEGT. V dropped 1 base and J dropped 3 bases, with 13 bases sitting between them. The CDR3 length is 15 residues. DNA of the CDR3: TGTGCCAGCAGTGAAGAACCCAAGGGTATCTACGAGCAGTACTTC. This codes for CASSEEPKGIYEQYF.

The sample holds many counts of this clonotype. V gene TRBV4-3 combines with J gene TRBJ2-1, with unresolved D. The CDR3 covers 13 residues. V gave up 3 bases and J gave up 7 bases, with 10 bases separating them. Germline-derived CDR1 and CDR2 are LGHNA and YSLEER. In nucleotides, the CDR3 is TGCGCCAGCAGCCATGGCCACGGGAATGAGCAGTTCTTC. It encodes CASSHGHGNEQFF.

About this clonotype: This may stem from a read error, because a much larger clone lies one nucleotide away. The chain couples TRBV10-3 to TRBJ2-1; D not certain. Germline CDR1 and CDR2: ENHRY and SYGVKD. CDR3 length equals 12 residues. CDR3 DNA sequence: TGTGCCGTCAGTGAGGATAGGAATGAGCAGTTCTTC. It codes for CAVSEDRNEQFF.

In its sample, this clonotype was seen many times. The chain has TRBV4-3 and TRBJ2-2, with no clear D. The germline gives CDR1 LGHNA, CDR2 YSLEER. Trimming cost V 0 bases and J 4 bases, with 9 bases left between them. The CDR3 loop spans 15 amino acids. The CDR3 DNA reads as TGCGCCAGCAGCCAAGAAGACGTAAGCACCGGGGAGCTGTTTTTT. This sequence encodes CASSQEDVSTGELFF.

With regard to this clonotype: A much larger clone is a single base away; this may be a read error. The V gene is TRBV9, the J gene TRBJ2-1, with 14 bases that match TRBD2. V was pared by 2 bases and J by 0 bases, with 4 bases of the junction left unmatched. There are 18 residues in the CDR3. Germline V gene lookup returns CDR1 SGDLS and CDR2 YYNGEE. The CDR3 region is CASSVRLAGGSSYNEQFF. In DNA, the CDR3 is TGTGCCAGCAGCGTTAGACTAGCGGGAGGGAGCTCCTACAATGAGCAGTTCTTC.